The rows below give T cell receptor beta chains drawn from one sample of a study of blood T cell repertoires in COVID-19. Assay: immunoSEQ multiplex PCR; the TCRdb copy retains only in-frame clones and omits some. The sample yields 150,000 to 200,000 clones, roughly 85% seen once. Sequences were obtained from peripheral blood. These receptors all come from a man between 50 and 59 years old with active or convalescent COVID-19. Each CDR3 is given without its conserved first and last residue. Each record gives: clone size, J gene, V gene, CDR3 protein. Some rows mark clone size as missing; the rest say once, few, many or name a class of expanded clone.

.,TRBJ2-1,TRBV27,ASSSQVSYNEQF
.,TRBJ1-4,TRBV28,ASSIFSGQGSSFLPEKLF
.,TRBJ2-1,TRBV6-2/TRBV6-3,ASSYPATSGGKQF
.,TRBJ2-5,TRBV11-2,ASSLDAVQETQY
.,TRBJ2-5,TRBV20-1,SARKETQY
.,TRBJ2-2,TRBV5-4,ASSLGGGSGTPGELF
.,TRBJ2-2,TRBV18,ASSPPNGQPNTGELF
.,TRBJ1-2,TRBV30,AWRPRLLYGYT
.,TRBJ2-3,TRBV15,ATSRDFGLAGDTQY
.,TRBJ1-4,TRBV6-1,ASSEQRGVNEKLF
.,TRBJ2-7,TRBV29-1,SVLGQGASEQY
.,TRBJ1-2,TRBV29-1,SVEGGGFGQLLYGYT
.,TRBJ2-2,TRBV7-6,ASSEQAGYPGELF
few,TRBJ1-6,TRBV27,ASSQGGTGGRSPLH
.,TRBJ1-3,TRBV18,ASSPPSGQFFSGNTIY
.,TRBJ1-4,TRBV3-1/TRBV3-2,ASSSNFDEKLF
.,TRBJ2-5,TRBV5-1,ASSDRTSGGAQY
.,TRBJ2-5,TRBV7-2,ASSLASVQETQY
.,TRBJ2-7,TRBV30,AWDRQEIYEQY
.,TRBJ1-1,TRBV7-2,ASSLDAGTPEAF
few,TRBJ1-2,TRBV27,ASSYRQAPYGYT
.,TRBJ1-5,TRBV19,ASYDRGGQPQH
.,TRBJ1-2,TRBV19,ASSIDRGLGLGYT
few,TRBJ2-2,TRBV5-4,ASSKDRGQTGELF
.,TRBJ1-1,TRBV3-1/TRBV3-2,ASSQGWQGNTEAF
.,TRBJ2-7,TRBV27,ASSLLLGRTYEQY